This TCR beta chain was captured in a study of chemoradiotherapy in HPV16-positive cancers. Study background: Candidate HPV-specific T-cell clones and common TCR motifs came from functional assays in two HPV16-positive patients.

Clones were sequenced by immunoSEQ multiplex PCR, and TCRdb holds only the in-frame ones, with some missing. The data show around 8,300 clones, around nine tenths seen once. V gave up 8 bases and J gave up 3 bases; unmatched junction bases: 3. This CDR3 has 13 residues. CDR1 is SNHLY, CDR2 FYNNEI, per germline. The chain carries TRBV2 and TRBJ1-1, with TRBD1 identical over 10 bases. Specimen: blood, collected from a patient who underwent chemoradiotherapy. The TCR sequence derives from a human donor with HPV-associated anogenital cancer. The CDR3 DNA sequence: TGTGCCAGCGCCGGGACAGGGGACACTGAAGCTTTCTTT. Protein sequence: CASAGTGDTEAFF.